One and the same sample provided the 12 T cell receptor beta chains below, sequenced in a study of T cell changes during pregnancy in multiple sclerosis. Here immunoSEQ multiplex PCR was the method, and the copy in TCRdb shows in-frame clones only, minus some. The table records roughly 84,000 clones, 85% to 95% of them present only once. This specimen consisted of peripheral blood, obtained in the third trimester of pregnancy. These receptors originate from a female donor in good health, enrolled as a control in a pregnancy study.

V gene TRBV29-1 combines with J gene TRBJ2-2; no clear D. Germline-derived CDR1 and CDR2 are SQVTM and ANQGSEA. Trimming stripped 4 bases from V and 7 bases from J, with 13 bases between. The CDR3 spans 13 residues. The CDR3 protein is CSVVDPRGGELFF. DNA for the CDR3: TGCAGCGTTGTCGACCCCCGCGGCGGGGAGCTGTTTTTT.

The chain uses TRBV19 and TRBJ1-4; D gene unclear. The germline V gene has CDR1 LNHDA and CDR2 SQIVND (reference sequence). CDR3 size: 12 residues. The germline V and J ends were trimmed by 5 bases and 8 bases, with 9 bases remaining between them. The CDR3 DNA sequence: TGTGCCAGTAGTCCGCGACTGGAAAAACTGTTTTTT. Its protein is CASSPRLEKLFF.

The CDR3: CASTRRNYYGYTF. The DNA for the CDR3 is TGTGCCAGCACGCGGCGGAACTATTATGGCTACACCTTC. This chain joins TRBV2 and TRBJ1-2; no clear D. The V end was cut by 7 bases, the J end by 5 bases, with 14 bases between. The CDR3 spans 13 residues. Per germline, CDR1 SNHLY and CDR2 FYNNEI.

The rearrangement links TRBV4-2 to TRBJ2-7; 10 nucleotides line up with TRBD1. The CDR3 runs to 13 residues. V lost 4 bases, J lost 5 bases, and 2 bases stayed unmatched. In germline, CDR1 is LGHNA, CDR2 YNFKEQ. The CDR3 nucleotides read TGTGCCAGCAGCCTCGGGACAGGGGACGAGCAGTACTTC. It is translated as CASSLGTGDEQYF.

This chain uses TRBV19 with TRBJ2-1, with 15 bases identical to TRBD2. The V gene's germline CDR1 is LNHDA and CDR2 SQIVND (reference sequence). CDR3 length equals 16 residues. J was trimmed by 9 bases and V by 4 bases; bases with no gene match: 7. Written as DNA, the CDR3 is TGTGCCAGTAGTAGAGGACTAGCGGGAGGGCTTGTTGAGCAGTTCTTC. Amino acids: CASSRGLAGGLVEQFF.

This clone came up a few times. The chain combines TRBV5-4 with TRBJ1-2; 7 nucleotides align to TRBD1. This CDR3 spans 14 amino acids. Germline V gene lookup returns CDR1 SGHNT and CDR2 YYREEE (reference sequence). The J segment lost 0 bases and the V segment lost 4 bases, leaving 3 bases of the junction unmatched. CDR3 nucleotides: TGTGCCAGCAGCGCGACAGGGTCTAACTATGGCTACACCTTC. Translation gives CASSATGSNYGYTF.

V usage is TRBV5-1 and J usage is TRBJ2-3, with no clear D. The CDR3 totals 15 residues. Trimming stripped 1 base from V and 1 base from J, with 10 bases between. Germline CDR1 reads SGHRS; CDR2 reads YFSETQ. This chain's CDR3 is CASSLNTLGTDTQYF. The DNA for the CDR3 is TGCGCCAGCAGCTTGAACACCCTCGGCACAGATACGCAGTATTTT.

The V gene is TRBV5-4, the J gene TRBJ2-5; a possible D gene is TRBD1 (6 bases). Looked up from germline, CDR1 is SGHNT and CDR2 is YYREEE (reference sequence). V lost 4 bases and J lost 0, with 10 bases in between. The CDR3 is made up of 14 amino acids. The CDR3 coding sequence is TGTGCCAGCAGCCCCCGGACAGACCAAGAGACCCAGTACTTC. Translated, it gives CASSPRTDQETQYF. Drawing the rest from reference TRBV5-4 and TRBJ2-5, the complete variable domain is ETGVTQSPTHLIKTRGQQVTLRCSSQSGHNTVSWYQQALGQGPQFIFQYYREEENGRGNFPPRFSGLQFPNYSSELNVNALELDDSALYLCASSPRTDQETQYFGPGTRLLVL.

The chain recombines TRBV5-1 with TRBJ2-1, with 8 nucleotides matching TRBD2. The germline gives CDR1 SGHRS, CDR2 YFSETQ. With 4 bases clipped from V and 6 bases from J, the junction kept 9 bases outside the gene matches. The CDR3 is 15 amino acids. The CDR3 DNA is TGCGCCAGCAGCCCCGGGGCTAGCGGGTTCAATGAGCAGTTCTTC. Translation: CASSPGASGFNEQFF. The entire variable domain, with the rest obtained from reference TRBV5-1 and TRBJ2-1, is as follows: KAGVTQTPRYLIKTRGQQVTLSCSPISGHRSVSWYQQTPGQGLQFLFEYFSETQRNKGNFPGRFSGRQFSNSRSEMNVSTLELGDSALYLCASSPGASGFNEQFFGPGTRLTVL.

V gene TRBV7-8 combines with J gene TRBJ1-5; TRBD1 agrees at 12 bases. Trimming cost V 1 base and J 2 bases; bases outside gene matches: 3. This CDR3 contains 17 residues. Germline V gene data show CDR1 as SGHVS and CDR2 as FQNEAQ. The CDR3 DNA sequence: TGTGCCAGCAGCTTAGGGGACAGGGGGCAAGGCAATCAGCCCCAGCATTTT. Protein sequence: CASSLGDRGQGNQPQHF.

This clone was detected a few times. The chain employs TRBV5-1 and TRBJ1-1; D unclear. Per germline, CDR1 SGHRS and CDR2 YFSETQ. The CDR3 spans 14 residues. V lost 0 bases, J lost 4 bases, and 10 bases lay in between. CDR3 loop: CASSLGRGFTEAFF. The CDR3 region has the DNA TGCGCCAGCAGCTTGGGACGCGGGTTCACTGAAGCTTTCTTT.

The chain has TRBV9 and TRBJ1-2, with D possibly matching TRBD1 (6 bases). Germline V gives CDR1 SGDLS, CDR2 YYNGEE. Trimming left V 4 bases short and J 4 bases short, with 17 bases between. The CDR3 covers 15 residues. CDR3 sequence: CASSPRVGGGYGYTF. CDR3 nucleotides: TGTGCCAGCAGCCCCAGAGTAGGGGGGGGCTATGGCTACACCTTC.